The T cell receptor beta chain described here comes from a study of beta chain features in type 1 diabetes. Expressed TCRB transcripts were sequenced because the isolated RNA had all been reverse transcribed beforehand. The assay was immunoSEQ multiplex PCR, and TCRdb's table has in-frame clones only and misses some. This sample has about 410,000 clones, with approximately 15% found just once. The CDR3 extends over 14 amino acids. The germline gives CDR1 SGHRS, CDR2 YFSETQ. V trimming: 4 bases; J trimming: 9 bases; junction bases outside the gene matches: 10. This chain joins TRBV5-1 and TRBJ2-1; 7 bases agree with TRBD1. The sequenced sample was naive CD4+ T cells from blood. This receptor was identified in a man aged 25 to 45 in good health. The CDR3 DNA reads TGCGCCAGCAGCCAAGTACAGGGGCCGGTTGAGCAGTTCTTC. Encoded protein: CASSQVQGPVEQFF.